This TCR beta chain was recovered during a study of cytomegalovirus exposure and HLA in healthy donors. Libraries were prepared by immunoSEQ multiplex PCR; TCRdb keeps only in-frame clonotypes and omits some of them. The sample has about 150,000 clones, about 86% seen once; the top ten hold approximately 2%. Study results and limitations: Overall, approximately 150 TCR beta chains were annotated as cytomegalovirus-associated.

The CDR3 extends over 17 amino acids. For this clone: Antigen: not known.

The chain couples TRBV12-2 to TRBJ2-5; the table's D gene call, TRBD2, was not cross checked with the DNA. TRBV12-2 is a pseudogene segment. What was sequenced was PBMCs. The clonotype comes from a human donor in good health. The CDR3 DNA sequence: TGTGCAAGTCGCTGGAGGGTGAGCGGGAGGGCCGGAAAGACCCAGTACTTC. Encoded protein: CASRWRVSGRAGKTQYF.